A selection of T cell receptor beta chains follows, all from one sample in a study of cytomegalovirus exposure and HLA in healthy donors. Data came from immunoSEQ multiplex PCR; TCRdb stores just in-frame clones and leaves some out. The profile shows 100,000 or so clones, around 63% of them singletons. Material for sequencing was PBMCs. The receptors here all came from a human donor in good health. The CDR3 runs from the conserved cysteine through the conserved F or W. The order of the fields is clone size, V gene, D gene, J gene, CDR3 DNA, CDR3 protein. D genes are given only for firm matches. Clone size is not always given. Where it is, it says once, few, many or a class for expanded clones.

few	TRBV2	TRBD1	TRBJ2-7	TGTGCCAGCAATTCAGACAGGGTGGGCGAGCAGTACTTC	CASNSDRVGEQYF
-	TRBV19	-	TRBJ2-1	TGTGCCAGTAAAAATAGCGGAGCCTACAATGAGCAGTTCTTC	CASKNSGAYNEQFF
few	TRBV9	-	TRBJ2-3	TGTGCCAGCAGCGTAATCCCAGGTCAGAAACAAGATACGCAGTATTTT	CASSVIPGQKQDTQYF
-	TRBV5-1	TRBD2	TRBJ2-1	TGCGCCAGCAGCCCCCCCGGGACTAGCACCTACAATGAGCAGTTCTTC	CASSPPGTSTYNEQFF
-	TRBV6-5	-	TRBJ1-6	TGTGCCAGCAGTTACTTCCCAGGGCTTGATGGTTCACCCCTCCACTTT	CASSYFPGLDGSPLHF
-	TRBV21-1	-	TRBJ2-4	TGTGCCAGCAGGTCCTTAGCGGAAAACATTCAGTACTTC	CASRSLAENIQYF
-	TRBV18	TRBD2	TRBJ2-1	TGTGCCAGCTCACCACGGGAGCTAGCGGGAAGCTACAATGAGCAGTTCTTC	CASSPRELAGSYNEQFF
-	TRBV7-9	TRBD1	TRBJ2-2	TGTGCCAGCACGGACAGGGGAAACACCGGGGAGCTGTTTTTT	CASTDRGNTGELFF
few	TRBV27	-	TRBJ2-3	TGTGCCAGCAGTCCCCTCCAGTTTACCACAGATACGCAGTATTTT	CASSPLQFTTDTQYF
few	TRBV9	TRBD1	TRBJ1-1	TGTGCCAGCAATAGCGGGACAGTGAACACTGAAGCTTTCTTT	CASNSGTVNTEAFF
-	TRBV4-1	-	TRBJ1-5	TGCGCCAGCAGCCAAGTAGCCCTGATGGAGCAGCCCCAGCATTTT	CASSQVALMEQPQHF
-	TRBV6-1	TRBD1	TRBJ2-5	TGTGCCAGCAGAGACAGGGGGCAAGAGACCCAGTACTTC	CASRDRGQETQYF
-	TRBV7-9	-	TRBJ2-3	TGTGCCAGCACCCAGCCCGGCGGAGGCCCAGATACGCAGTATTTT	CASTQPGGGPDTQYF
-	TRBV6-1	-	TRBJ1-5	TGTGCCAGCAGTGAATTAAGCGGGCGTTCGCCCCAGCATTTT	CASSELSGRSPQHF
-	TRBV30	-	TRBJ2-5	TGTGCCTGGGGGGGGGAGACCCAGTACTTC	CAWGGETQYF
-	TRBV20-1	-	TRBJ2-7	TGCAGTGCTAGGGCCTTCTACGAGCAGTACTTC	CSARAFYEQYF
-	TRBV28	-	TRBJ2-3	TGTGCCAGCAGTTTAGTTCTCATACTAGATACGCAGTATTTT	CASSLVLILDTQYF
-	TRBV9	TRBD2	TRBJ2-1	TGTGCCAGCAGCGTAGGAGTAGGGGGACTAGCGGGTCTTGAGCAGTTCTTC	CASSVGVGGLAGLEQFF
-	TRBV4-1	-	TRBJ1-5	TGCGCCAGCAGCCACGAGGGGGAGGGGCCCCAGCATTTT	CASSHEGEGPQHF
once	TRBV5-1	TRBD1	TRBJ2-5	TGCGCCAGCAGCCCAAGGACAGGGGTAGGCCAAGAGACCCAGTACTTC	CASSPRTGVGQETQYF
-	TRBV27	-	TRBJ2-7	TGTGCCAGCAGCCCCAGGGGCCCCTACGAGCAGTACTTC	CASSPRGPYEQYF
few	TRBV5-8	-	TRBJ2-2	TGTGCCAGCAGCTTGGGGGTCGGGGACACCGGGGAGCTGTTTTTT	CASSLGVGDTGELFF
once	TRBV21-1	-	TRBJ1-5	TGTGCAACTGAGGGGGACAGGGGGAAACAGCCCCAGCATTTT	CATEGDRGKQPQHF
-	TRBV28	TRBD1	TRBJ1-2	TGTGCCAGCACCGCCGACAGGGTTGGCTACACCTTC	CASTADRVGYTF
few	TRBV27	-	TRBJ2-2	TGTGCCAGCAGCCTTGCGAACACCGGGGAGCTGTTTTTT	CASSLANTGELFF
-	TRBV4-1	-	TRBJ1-1	TGCGCCAGCAGCCTGGACACGGGACTAATGATGAACACTGAAGCTTTCTTT	CASSLDTGLMMNTEAFF
-	TRBV4-1	-	TRBJ1-1	TGCGCCAGCAGCCGGGGGGTGAACACTGAAGCTTTCTTT	CASSRGVNTEAFF
-	TRBV7-9	TRBD2	TRBJ2-3	TGTGCCAGCAGCTTGGTCTTTCCTAGCGGGAGAGGCGCAGATACGCAGTATTTT	CASSLVFPSGRGADTQYF
few	TRBV5-1	-	TRBJ2-7	TGCGCCAGCAGCTCCTGGCCTACAGGACCCCCTGGGTCCTACGAGCAGTACTTC	CASSSWPTGPPGSYEQYF
-	TRBV5-6	TRBD2	TRBJ2-7	TGTGCCAGCAGCTTGAGTCTAGCGGGAGGTTCCTACGAGCAGTACTTC	CASSLSLAGGSYEQYF
-	TRBV7-9	TRBD1	TRBJ1-1	TGTGCCAGCAGCTTAGACGTACAGGGGGCTGCTGAAGCTTTCTTT	CASSLDVQGAAEAFF
-	TRBV9	-	TRBJ2-7	TGTGCCAGCAGCGTAGGTCCAGACAGGAATGCCTACGAGCAGTACTTC	CASSVGPDRNAYEQYF
-	TRBV28	-	TRBJ1-3	TGTGCCAGCAGTTTTCGTTCGAACACCATATATTTT	CASSFRSNTIYF